The 30 T cell receptor beta chains below all came from one sample that was sequenced in a study of T cell changes during pregnancy in multiple sclerosis. TCRdb's copy holds only in-frame clones and misses some; the assay was immunoSEQ multiplex PCR. The data show tens of thousands of clones, with about 93% seen just once and around 0.49% held by the top ten. Material: CD4+ T cells from peripheral blood mononuclear cells, obtained in the third trimester of pregnancy. The origin of the receptors is a female donor with multiple sclerosis, enrolled in a pregnancy study.

The J gene is TRBJ2-1, the V gene TRBV7-2, with 7 bases aligning to TRBD2. With V trimmed by 6 bases and J by 3 bases, 8 bases remained unmatched. The CDR3 extends over 15 amino acids. Germline V gene sequence: CDR1 SGHTA, CDR2 FQGNSA. This chain's CDR3 is CASSRTGTNYNEQFF. The CDR3 nucleotides read TGTGCCAGCAGTCGTACCGGGACTAACTACAATGAGCAGTTCTTC.

The chain carries TRBV5-4 and TRBJ1-2, with a weak D call TRBD1 (5 bases). V lost 1 base, J lost 2 bases, and 6 bases lay in between. CDR3 length equals 13 residues. Germline V gene sequence: CDR1 SGHNT, CDR2 YYREEE (reference sequence). The CDR3 protein is CASSLRGNYGYTF. CDR3 coding DNA: TGTGCCAGCAGCTTGCGGGGGAACTATGGCTACACCTTC.

The chain combines TRBV19 with TRBJ1-4; D not certain. CDR3 length equals 15 residues. Germline lookup yields CDR1 LNHDA and CDR2 SQIVND (reference sequence). V lost 4 bases and J 0 bases, leaving 9 bases between the germline ends. CDR3 region: CASSTGGTTNEKLFF. The CDR3 DNA reads as TGTGCCAGTAGTACTGGAGGGACAACTAATGAAAAACTGTTTTTT.

The chain has TRBV7-3 and TRBJ1-5; the D is unclear. The ends were cut back, 7 bases at V and 4 bases at J, with 29 bases in the middle. The CDR3 sequence is 19 residues long. CDR1 and CDR2 from the germline V gene are SGHTA and FQGTGA. Here the CDR3 DNA reads TGTGCCAGCATCAGTCCGAGTCAGTTTGACTTCGAGGGAAATCAGCCCCAGCATTTT. It yields the protein CASISPSQFDFEGNQPQHF.

To note about this clone: It is likely a read error, because the conserved phenylalanine at the end of the CDR3 is missing. The chain uses TRBV2 and TRBJ2-7; 10 bases match TRBD2. Germline assignment: CDR1 SNHLY and CDR2 FYNNEI. V was pared by 5 bases and J by 2 bases, with 9 bases of the junction left unmatched. This CDR3 region has 16 residues. In nucleotides, the CDR3 is TGTGCCAGCAGTCCAGGAACTAGCGGGGTTCCCTACGAGCAGTACCTC. It specifies CASSPGTSGVPYEQYL.

The chain uses TRBV5-8 and TRBJ1-5; D ambiguous. The CDR3 has 13 amino acids. V was cut by 0 bases and J by 5 bases, with 6 bases left in between. The germline gives CDR1 SGHTS, CDR2 YDEGEE. The CDR3 reads CASSLGGDQPQHF. As DNA, the CDR3 is TGTGCCAGCAGCTTGGGAGGAGATCAGCCCCAGCATTTT.

The chain is built from TRBV5-8 and TRBJ1-1; 8 nucleotides match TRBD1. The CDR3 runs to 16 residues. V lost 8 bases, J lost 0 bases, and 12 bases stayed unmatched. CDR1 and CDR2 (germline): SGHTS, YDEGEE. The CDR3 reads CARKGQGGTVNTEAFF. The CDR3, as DNA: TGTGCCAGAAAAGGACAGGGTGGGACGGTGAACACTGAAGCTTTCTTT.

The chain's CDR3 is CASSGQGVEKLFF. The CDR3 DNA reads TGTGCCAGTAGTGGACAGGGAGTAGAAAAACTGTTTTTT. V is TRBV19 and J is TRBJ1-4; 8 nucleotides agree with TRBD1. Looked up from germline, CDR1 is LNHDA and CDR2 is SQIVND (reference sequence). The length of the CDR3 is 13 residues. V lost 5 bases and J lost 8; bases outside the gene matches: 4.

This chain joins TRBV19 and TRBJ2-2; 15 nucleotides match TRBD2. This CDR3 is 18 amino acids long. Trimming removed 7 bases from V and 7 bases from J; junction bases left unmatched: 13. The germline V gene has CDR1 LNHDA and CDR2 SQIVND (reference sequence). The CDR3 DNA reads TGTGCCAGTACTTGGCTGGGACTAGCGGGGGGTAGGCACGGGGAGCTGTTTTTT. Translated: CASTWLGLAGGRHGELFF.

The chain uses TRBV5-4 and TRBJ2-5; TRBD2 is a possible D gene (6 bases). The CDR3 runs to 15 residues. The V end was cut by 4 bases, the J end by 0 bases, with 13 bases between. Germline values: CDR1 SGHNT, CDR2 YYREEE (reference sequence). The DNA of the CDR3 is TGTGCCAGCAGCCGCGATGGGGGGAACCAAGAGACCCAGTACTTC. As protein: CASSRDGGNQETQYF.

This clone was detected only once. The V and J genes are TRBV7-2 and TRBJ1-2; no reliable D call. This CDR3 has 13 residues. V lost 2 bases and J 6 bases, leaving 10 bases between the germline ends. CDR1 is SGHTA, CDR2 FQGNSA, per germline. CDR3 region: CASSLMEGNGYTF. For the CDR3, the DNA is TGTGCCAGCAGCTTAATGGAGGGTAATGGCTACACCTTC.

The rearrangement links TRBV6-6 to TRBJ1-2, with 10 bases aligning to TRBD1. J lost 8 bases, V lost 6 bases, and 9 bases had no gene match. The CDR3 runs 14 residues. Germline CDR1 and CDR2: MNHNY and SVGAGI (reference sequence). In DNA form, the CDR3 reads TGTGCCAGCAGCAACCTCGGACAGGGGGGCGGCTACACCTTC. Protein sequence: CASSNLGQGGGYTF.

This chain joins TRBV7-3 and TRBJ2-5; a weak D match, TRBD2 (6 bases). CDR3 length: 13 amino acids. CDR1 is SGHTA and CDR2 is FQGTGA in the germline V gene. The V and J ends lost 5 bases and 5 bases respectively, with 12 bases between them. The DNA for the CDR3 is TGTGCCAGCAGCCCCCAGGCGGGGGAGACCCAGTACTTC. It specifies CASSPQAGETQYF.

The genes are TRBV27 and TRBJ1-2; D is ambiguous. This CDR3 spans 13 amino acids. V shed 2 bases and J shed 1 base, with 5 bases lying between them. Germline CDR1 reads MNHEY; CDR2 reads SMNVEV (reference sequence). In DNA form, the CDR3 reads TGTGCCAGCAGTTTAAAACATAACTATGGCTACACCTTC. Translation: CASSLKHNYGYTF.

V gene TRBV4-1 combines with J gene TRBJ2-2; 7 positions match TRBD1. The V gene end was trimmed by 4 bases and the J gene end by 5 bases; junction bases not matched to a gene: 13. The CDR3 runs to 17 residues. Germline V gives CDR1 MGHRA, CDR2 YSYEKL. The CDR3 DNA reads TGCGCCAGCAGCCCGATGCTCGGGACAGTTAAAACCGGGGAGCTGTTTTTT. It specifies CASSPMLGTVKTGELFF.

The chain joins TRBV7-2 to TRBJ2-5; 8 bases are shared with TRBD2. Trimming removed 5 bases from V and 4 bases from J; junction bases left unmatched: 6. CDR1 is SGHTA, CDR2 FQGNSA, per germline. The CDR3 totals 14 residues. Here the CDR3 reads CASSSPSGPETQYF. CDR3 nucleotide sequence: TGTGCCAGCAGCAGTCCTAGCGGGCCAGAGACCCAGTACTTC.

This clone appeared once. The junction departs from the called germline gene at one end, perhaps through a read error. The chain has TRBV7-7 and TRBJ2-1; maybe TRBD2 (6 bases). This CDR3 has 13 amino acids. The V gene's germline CDR1 is SSHAT and CDR2 FNYEAQ (reference sequence). In DNA, the CDR3 is TGTGCTAGCAGCCCCCGGGGGAATAATGAGCAGTTCTTC. Protein sequence: CASSPRGNNEQFF.

The chain uses TRBV7-2 and TRBJ1-5, with D maybe TRBD1 (5 bases). The CDR3 contains 16 residues. V lost 2 bases to trimming and J lost 9 bases, with 20 bases between them. Germline assignment: CDR1 SGHTA and CDR2 FQGNSA. CDR3 amino acids: CASSLRGTIESRPQHF. The CDR3 DNA reads as TGTGCCAGCAGCTTAAGGGGCACCATTGAATCGAGGCCCCAGCATTTT.

V and J are TRBV11-2 and TRBJ2-3; D is unresolved. V gave up 5 bases and J gave up 3 bases, with 18 bases separating them. The CDR3 has 16 residues. Germline assignment: CDR1 SGHAT and CDR2 FQNNGV. The CDR3 reads CASSDFQFPTTDTQYF. Written as DNA, the CDR3 is TGTGCCAGCAGCGATTTTCAATTCCCCACTACAGATACGCAGTATTTT.

The chain recombines TRBV25-1 with TRBJ1-2; 10 positions match TRBD1. CDR1 is MGHDK, CDR2 SYGVNS, per germline. This CDR3 comprises 15 residues. Germline trimming cut 4 bases from V and 5 bases from J; bases unmatched to any gene: 7. The CDR3 DNA follows: TGTGCCAGCAGTGCTACCGGGACAGGGGTATATGGCTACACCTTC. It encodes CASSATGTGVYGYTF.

J is TRBJ1-2 and V is TRBV6-5; possibly TRBD1 for D (6 bases). This CDR3 is 16 amino acids long. V lost 0 bases to trimming and J lost 4 bases, with 15 bases between them. The V gene's germline CDR1 is MNHEY and CDR2 SVGAGI. CDR3 in DNA: TGTGCCAGCAGTTACTCGCCTAGGAACAGGGCCTATGGCTACACCTTC. Its translation is CASSYSPRNRAYGYTF.

V is TRBV5-1 and J is TRBJ2-1; D is perhaps TRBD1 (5 bases). The V gene's germline CDR1 is SGHRS and CDR2 YFSETQ. The CDR3 totals 14 residues. Trimming shortened V by 0 bases and J by 9 bases, and 13 bases separated the two germline ends. The CDR3: CASSLGARQGEQFF. The CDR3 bases are TGCGCCAGCAGCTTGGGCGCCAGGCAGGGTGAGCAGTTCTTC.

This chain joins TRBV19 and TRBJ1-1; possible D gene TRBD1, 6 bases. Trimming left V 10 bases short and J 0 bases short, with 12 bases between. Germline CDR1 is LNHDA and CDR2 is SQIVND (reference sequence). This CDR3 spans 13 amino acids. In nucleotides, the CDR3 is TGTGCCATTTCCGGGACAATGAACACTGAAGCTTTCTTT. It codes for CAISGTMNTEAFF.

V gene TRBV2 combines with J gene TRBJ2-2; TRBD2 is a possible D gene (7 bases). There are 14 residues in the CDR3. V was trimmed by 8 bases and J by 6 bases, leaving 16 bases between them. The germline gives CDR1 SNHLY, CDR2 FYNNEI. CDR3 region: CASVGGRGAGELFF. The CDR3 region has the DNA TGTGCCAGCGTGGGGGGGCGCGGCGCCGGGGAGCTGTTTTTT.

The chain joins TRBV6-6 to TRBJ2-3; D is ambiguous. The CDR3 consists of 12 residues. The germline V gene has CDR1 MNHNY and CDR2 SVGAGI (reference sequence). The V and J ends lost 2 bases and 6 bases respectively, with 6 bases between them. The CDR3 sequence: CASSYLLDTQYF. The CDR3 nucleotides read TGTGCCAGCAGTTACCTATTGGATACGCAGTATTTT.

The gene calls are TRBV5-1 and TRBJ2-7; the D gene is possibly TRBD1 (6 bases). This CDR3 spans 13 amino acids. Trimming removed 5 bases from V and 2 bases from J, with 11 bases in between. The germline CDR1 and CDR2 sequences are SGHRS and YFSETQ. CDR3 in amino acids: CASRLAGAYEQYF. The CDR3, as DNA: TGCGCCAGCAGGCTGGCAGGGGCCTACGAGCAGTACTTC.

The rearrangement joins TRBV11-2 to TRBJ2-3; TRBD2 might be the D (7 bases). There are 16 residues in the CDR3. Germline V lookup: CDR1 SGHAT, CDR2 FQNNGV. The V gene lost 5 bases and the J gene lost 4 bases, with 19 bases spanning the gap. CDR3 region: CASSKTAGAVADTQYF. Here the CDR3 DNA reads TGTGCCAGCAGCAAAACGGCGGGGGCGGTGGCAGATACGCAGTATTTT.

The chain employs TRBV2 and TRBJ1-5; 7 bases agree with TRBD1. Germline CDR1 SNHLY, CDR2 FYNNEI. V was pared by 7 bases and J by 2 bases, with 11 bases of the junction left unmatched. CDR3 length: 16 amino acids. This CDR3 is CASNPPGGRGNQPQHF. As DNA, the CDR3 is TGTGCCAGCAATCCTCCAGGGGGTCGAGGCAATCAGCCCCAGCATTTT.

The chain links TRBV7-9 to TRBJ2-3, with 8 positions matching TRBD2. Germline CDR1 reads SEHNR; CDR2 reads FQNEAQ (reference sequence). Germline trimming cut 2 bases from V and 4 bases from J; bases unmatched to any gene: 11. This CDR3 has 17 residues. CDR3 protein: CASSLTLLGGAADTQYF. For the CDR3, the DNA is TGTGCCAGCAGCTTAACATTGCTCGGGGGGGCGGCAGATACGCAGTATTTT.

The genes are TRBV27 and TRBJ2-7, with D maybe TRBD1 (5 bases). V dropped 2 bases and J dropped 2 bases, with 13 bases sitting between them. This CDR3 is built from 15 residues. Per the germline V gene, CDR1 is MNHEY and CDR2 is SMNVEV (reference sequence). Here the CDR3 DNA reads TGTGCCAGCAGTTTAGACGTGACAGCAACCTACGAGCAGTACTTC. It encodes CASSLDVTATYEQYF.